These T cell receptor beta chains were read from a single sample in a study of response to subunit inactivated influenza vaccine. From the RT-PCR reads, TCRdb called clonotypes with MiXCR, one entry per CDR3 protein. The sample has around 710,000 distinct CDR3 sequences; approximately 15% are singletons. Sequencing was performed on PBMCs from blood, taken around two weeks before vaccination. Receptors were obtained from a man in his forties or fifties who received an inactivated influenza vaccine. Each CDR3 is given with its conserved first and last residue. D genes are given only for firm matches. The size of a clone is reported for some rows only, either as once, few or many, or as a class for expanded clones.

TRBJ2-1 TRBD2 TRBV10-3 many CAITRLAGNYNEQFF TGTGCCATCACCCGACTAGCGGGTAACTACAATGAGCAGTTCTTC
TRBJ1-1 NA TRBV12-3/TRBV12-4 NA CASTSGRYTEAFF TGTGCCAGCACTTCGGGACGGTACACTGAAGCTTTCTTT
TRBJ2-7 NA TRBV7-8 NA CASSLDIRPAYEQYF TGTGCCAGCAGCTTAGACATCCGCCCCGCCTACGAGCAGTACTTC
TRBJ2-3 NA TRBV7-8 few CASRKVGDTQYF TGTGCCAGCAGGAAGGTGGGGGATACGCAGTATTTT
TRBJ2-7 NA TRBV7-8 few CASSLQRSSYEQYF TGTGCCAGCAGCTTACAACGGTCCTCCTACGAGCAGTACTTC
TRBJ2-1 TRBD2 TRBV6-2/TRBV6-3 few CASINSGRAGEQFF TGTGCCAGCATAAATAGCGGGAGGGCGGGCGAGCAGTTCTTC
TRBJ2-3 TRBD1 TRBV7-2 few CASSYAQGAGTDTQYF TGTGCCAGCAGCTACGCACAGGGGGCCGGCACAGATACGCAGTATTTT
TRBJ2-3 NA TRBV16 few CASSQLRGSGDTQYF TGTGCCAGCAGCCAATTACGGGGGTCGGGAGATACGCAGTATTTT
TRBJ2-1 TRBD1 TRBV6-1 many CASSVDRGPHNEQFF TGTGCCAGCAGTGTAGACAGGGGTCCCCACAATGAGCAGTTCTTC
TRBJ2-3 NA TRBV25-1 NA CASSETGRYTQYF TGTGCCAGCAGTGAAACAGGGCGATATACGCAGTATTTT
TRBJ1-6 TRBD1 TRBV6-2/TRBV6-3 NA CASSYSRDRATSPLHF TGTGCCAGCAGTTACTCAAGGGACAGGGCAACTTCACCCCTCCACTTT
TRBJ1-5 NA TRBV12-3/TRBV12-4 NA CASSLWVSSNQPQHF TGTGCCAGCAGTTTATGGGTTTCTAGCAATCAGCCCCAGCATTTT
TRBJ1-2 NA TRBV20-1 many CSARVRENYGYTF TGCAGTGCTAGAGTCAGGGAGAACTATGGCTACACCTTC
TRBJ2-1 TRBD1 TRBV6-2/TRBV6-3 few CASSFLGQGARNEQFF TGTGCCAGCAGTTTCTTAGGACAGGGGGCGCGGAATGAGCAGTTCTTC
TRBJ2-7 TRBD2 TRBV9 few CASSVTYREGYEQYF TGTGCCAGCAGCGTTACCTATCGGGAGGGCTACGAGCAGTACTTC
TRBJ2-7 NA TRBV7-2 many CASSLAPVIYEQYF TGTGCCAGCAGCTTAGCGCCGGTAATTTACGAGCAGTACTTC
TRBJ2-3 TRBD2 TRBV6-1 NA CASIPGSAGGGSTDTQYF TGTGCCAGCATTCCGGGCTCTGCGGGGGGGGGATCGACAGATACGCAGTATTTT
TRBJ2-4 NA TRBV29-1 many CSVGKGKNIQYF TGCAGCGTTGGGAAGGGAAAAAACATTCAGTACTTC
TRBJ2-1 TRBD2 TRBV30 few CAWSSGRSVYNEQFF TGTGCCTGGAGTAGCGGGAGATCGGTCTACAATGAGCAGTTCTTC
TRBJ2-3 NA TRBV12-3/TRBV12-4 NA CASRGREASTDTQYF TGTGCCAGCCGCGGCAGGGAGGCTAGCACAGATACGCAGTATTTT
TRBJ2-5 NA TRBV29-1 many CSVGVSETQYF TGCAGCGTGGGGGTTTCGGAGACCCAGTACTTC
TRBJ1-1 TRBD1 TRBV7-3 NA CASSADRESEAFF TGTGCCAGCAGCGCGGACAGGGAATCTGAAGCTTTCTTT
TRBJ2-3 TRBD2 TRBV5-6 few CASSLALAGFDTQYF TGTGCCAGCAGCTTGGCTCTAGCGGGATTTGATACGCAGTATTTT
TRBJ2-1 TRBD2 TRBV16 many CASSPSQRGYNEQFF TGTGCCAGCAGCCCGTCCCAGCGGGGATACAATGAGCAGTTCTTC
TRBJ2-2 NA TRBV4-1 few CASSQDRGNGELFF TGCGCCAGCAGCCAAGATCGGGGGAACGGGGAGCTGTTTTTT
TRBJ2-1 TRBD2 TRBV13 NA CASSQGLGRYNEQFF TGTGCCAGCAGCCAGGGACTAGGGCGCTACAATGAGCAGTTCTTC
TRBJ2-7 TRBD2 TRBV25-1 few CASTRTSDDMYF TGTGCCAGCACCCGGACTAGCGATGATATGTACTTC
TRBJ2-3 NA TRBV5-1 few CASSVDPGDTQYF TGCGCCAGCAGCGTGGACCCGGGGGATACGCAGTATTTT
TRBJ2-5 NA TRBV7-2 few CASSLVFNVETQYF TGTGCCAGCAGCTTAGTTTTCAATGTGGAGACCCAGTACTTC
TRBJ1-1 TRBD1 TRBV6-2/TRBV6-3 NA CASTMLGGGVTEAFF TGTGCCAGCACTATGTTAGGAGGGGGCGTAACTGAAGCTTTCTTT
TRBJ2-7 NA TRBV29-1 NA CSVWTASYEQYF TGCAGCGTTTGGACGGCCTCCTACGAGCAGTACTTC
TRBJ1-2 NA TRBV5-1 few CASSFQGLTYGYTF TGCGCCAGCAGCTTTCAGGGGTTAACCTATGGCTACACCTTC
TRBJ2-7 NA TRBV9 NA CASSVDTYLASEQYF TGTGCCAGCAGCGTAGATACATATCTGGCCTCCGAGCAGTACTTC
TRBJ2-1 NA TRBV10-3 NA CAISELDYSYNEQFF TGTGCCATCAGTGAGCTCGATTACTCCTACAATGAGCAGTTCTTC
TRBJ2-1 NA TRBV11-3 few CASSLDAPYNEQFF TGTGCCAGCAGCTTAGATGCCCCCTACAATGAGCAGTTCTTC